This TCR beta chain was sequenced during a study of blood T cell repertoires in COVID-19. The wider study: T cells, B-cell-depleted T cells, or PBMCs supplied cDNA or gDNA.

Per the study methods: Amplification of reference gene primers provided the estimated nucleated cell counts. Profiled with immunoSEQ multiplex PCR; TCRdb holds only in-frame clones, not every one. That table supplies the V and J calls and clone size; D and trimming were determined from the DNA. The sample holds around 130,000 clones; just under 85% are singletons and the top ten take 3% to 4%. Germline trimming cut 6 bases from V and 11 bases from J; bases unmatched to any gene: 16. Germline CDR1 is SGHTA and CDR2 is FQGNSA. This CDR3 spans 15 amino acids. Researchers sorted participants into cohorts using their self-reported clinical history.

This rearrangement joins TRBV7-2 to TRBJ2-3; the match to TRBD2 covers 8 bases. The sequence was collected from a woman between 45 and 65 years old with acute COVID-19. The source material was PBMCs or T cells enriched from blood (not recorded which). For the CDR3, the DNA is TGTGCCAGCAGGCCCGGCGGGACTAGAGGAATACTGCAGTATTTT. This translates into CASRPGGTRGILQYF. The variable domain in full, with the rest retrieved from reference TRBV7-2 and TRBJ2-3, is GAGVSQSPSNKVTEKGKDVELRCDPISGHTALYWYRQSLGQGLEFLIYFQGNSAPDKSGLPSDRFSAERTGGSVSTLTIQRTQQEDSAVYLCASRPGGTRGILQYFGPGTRLTVL.